This is a list of T cell receptor beta chains from one sample in a study of blood T cells in healthy people across ages. In TCRdb, the 5' RACE reads were re-called with MiXCR into one record per CDR3 protein. The sample shows about 640,000 distinct CDR3 sequences, less than 35% of them seen only once. Sequencing was carried out using blood. These receptors all stem from a woman aged 80 or over in good health. The CDR3 runs from the conserved cysteine through the conserved F or W. D genes are given only for firm matches. Where a row states a size, it is once, few, many or the class of an expanded clone; other rows omit it.

TRBV5-1	NA	few	14	TRBJ2-5	CASSFFAALGEQYF	TGCGCCAGCAGCTTTTTTGCGGCTTTGGGTGAGCAGTACTTC
TRBV20-1	NA	NA	13	TRBJ2-1	CSATTGSGETQFF	TGCAGTGCTACTACAGGAAGTGGGGAGACCCAGTTCTTC
TRBV9	NA	many	16	TRBJ2-5	CASSVAQAGGAETQYF	TGTGCCAGCAGCGTAGCTCAGGCAGGGGGGGCAGAGACCCAGTACTTC
TRBV19	NA	once	16	TRBJ1-1	CASTIPRTGLGTEAFF	TGTGCCAGTACTATCCCTCGGACGGGCCTGGGCACTGAAGCTTTCTTT
TRBV4-3	NA	NA	15	TRBJ2-7	CASSQEPGGGNEQYF	TGCGCCAGCAGCCAAGAACCCGGGGGCGGGAATGAGCAGTACTTC
TRBV14	TRBD1	NA	13	TRBJ2-1	CASSLTGPNEQFF	TGTGCCAGCAGCCTGACAGGGCCAAATGAGCAGTTCTTC
TRBV23-1	TRBD1	NA	16	TRBJ1-1	CASSHRTTGEDTEAFF	TGCGCCAGCAGTCATCGAACGACAGGGGAGGACACTGAAGCTTTCTTT
TRBV7-2	TRBD1	many	13	TRBJ2-1	CASSRGPEVGQFF	TGTGCCAGCAGCAGGGGGCCCGAAGTCGGGCAGTTCTTC
TRBV7-9	TRBD2	NA	15	TRBJ2-5	CASRAGTSRQETQYF	TGTGCCAGCAGGGCCGGGACTAGCAGGCAAGAGACCCAGTACTTC
TRBV7-2	NA	many	14	TRBJ2-7	CASSLPGEGREQYF	TGTGCCAGCAGCTTACCCGGGGAAGGCCGGGAGCAGTACTTC
TRBV27	NA	NA	15	TRBJ1-1	CASRPTGLMSTEAFF	TGTGCCAGCAGACCGACCGGCCTTATGAGCACTGAAGCTTTCTTT